This is a list of T cell receptor beta chains from one sample in a study of blood T cell repertoires in COVID-19. Sequencing used immunoSEQ multiplex PCR; TCRdb keeps in-frame clones, though not all of them. The sample consists of 250,000 to 350,000 clones, 80% to 90% of them appearing once. Sequencing was done on a sample of peripheral blood. These receptors originate from a woman aged 50 to 60 with COVID-19, enrolled during active disease. Both conserved end residues are trimmed from each CDR3. The order of the fields is CDR3 protein, V gene, J gene, D gene. A D gene is named only where the DNA matches it firmly.

ASSETRNTEAF,TRBV6-5,TRBJ1-1,NA
ASSLRTSGRTGSSYEQY,TRBV6-7,TRBJ2-7,TRBD2
ASSSTSVGANVLT,TRBV27,TRBJ2-6,TRBD2
ATSDGQGYQETQY,TRBV24-1,TRBJ2-5,TRBD1
ASTGTVVTGELF,TRBV19,TRBJ2-2,NA
ASSQDSPRGYT,TRBV6-6,TRBJ1-2,NA
ASSWGLWSSGINTGELF,TRBV5-1,TRBJ2-2,TRBD2
ASSLGRAPLYEQY,TRBV5-6,TRBJ2-7,NA
ASSARQGARETQY,TRBV3-1/TRBV3-2,TRBJ2-5,TRBD1
ASSPVGTSGIREQY,TRBV4-1,TRBJ2-7,TRBD2
ASSQRTAGSGNTIY,TRBV3-1/TRBV3-2,TRBJ1-3,NA